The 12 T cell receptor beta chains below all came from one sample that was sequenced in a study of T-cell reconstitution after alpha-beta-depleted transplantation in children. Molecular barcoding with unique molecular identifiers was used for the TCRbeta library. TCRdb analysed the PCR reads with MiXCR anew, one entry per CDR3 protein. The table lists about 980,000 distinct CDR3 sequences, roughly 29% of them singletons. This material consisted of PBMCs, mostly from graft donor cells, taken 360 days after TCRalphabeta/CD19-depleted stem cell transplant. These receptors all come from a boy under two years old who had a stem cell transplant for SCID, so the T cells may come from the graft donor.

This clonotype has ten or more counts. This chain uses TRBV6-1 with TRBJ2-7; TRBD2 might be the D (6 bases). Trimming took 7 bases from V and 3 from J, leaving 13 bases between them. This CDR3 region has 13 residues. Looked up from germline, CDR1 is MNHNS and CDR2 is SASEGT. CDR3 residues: CASKQGGGYEQYF. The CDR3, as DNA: TGTGCCAGCAAGCAGGGAGGCGGCTACGAGCAGTACTTC.

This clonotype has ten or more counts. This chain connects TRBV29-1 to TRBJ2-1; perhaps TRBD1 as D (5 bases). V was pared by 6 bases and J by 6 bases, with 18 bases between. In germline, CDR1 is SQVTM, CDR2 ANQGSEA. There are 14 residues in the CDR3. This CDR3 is CSVSGQGYGNEQFF. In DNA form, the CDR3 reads TGCAGCGTGTCCGGGCAGGGATACGGCAATGAGCAGTTCTTC.

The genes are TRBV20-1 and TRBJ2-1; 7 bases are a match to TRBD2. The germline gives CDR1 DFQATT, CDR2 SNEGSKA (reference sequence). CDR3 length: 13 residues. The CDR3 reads CRGGPGGYNEQFF. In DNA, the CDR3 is TGCAGGGGAGGGCCGGGGGGCTACAATGAGCAGTTCTTC.

The CDR3 reads CASSQVPVGTQYF. The CDR3 nucleotides are TGCGCCAGCAGCCAAGTGCCAGTCGGGACCCAGTACTTC. This chain connects TRBV4-3 to TRBJ2-5, with unresolved D. V was cut by 1 base and J by 7 bases, with 10 bases left in between. This CDR3 comprises 13 residues. The germline V gene has CDR1 LGHNA and CDR2 YSLEER.

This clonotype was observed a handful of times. CDR3 residues: CSAMSPSYNEQFF. The CDR3 nucleotides are TGCAGTGCTATGAGTCCTTCCTACAATGAGCAGTTCTTC. The rearrangement uses TRBV20-1 and TRBJ2-1; D is unclear. Trimming cost V 4 bases and J 1 base, with 8 bases left between them. The germline V gene has CDR1 DFQATT and CDR2 SNEGSKA (reference sequence). This CDR3 comprises 13 residues.

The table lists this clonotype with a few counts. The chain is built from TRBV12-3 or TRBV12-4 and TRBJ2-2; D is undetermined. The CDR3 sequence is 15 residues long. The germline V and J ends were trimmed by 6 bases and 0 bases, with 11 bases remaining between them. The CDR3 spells CASRPKVPNTGELFF. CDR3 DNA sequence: TGTGCCAGCAGACCTAAAGTTCCGAACACCGGGGAGCTGTTTTTT.

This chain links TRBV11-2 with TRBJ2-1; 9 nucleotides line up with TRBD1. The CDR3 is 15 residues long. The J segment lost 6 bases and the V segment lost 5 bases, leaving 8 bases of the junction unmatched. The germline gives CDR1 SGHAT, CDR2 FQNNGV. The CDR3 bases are TGTGCCAGCAGCCCAGCCGGACAGGGGCGCAATGAGCAGTTCTTC. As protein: CASSPAGQGRNEQFF. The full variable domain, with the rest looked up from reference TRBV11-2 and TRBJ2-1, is EAGVAQSPRYKIIEKRQSVAFWCNPISGHATLYWYQQILGQGPKLLIQFQNNGVVDDSQLPKDRFSAERLKGVDSTLKIQPAKLEDSAVYLCASSPAGQGRNEQFFGPGTRLTVL.

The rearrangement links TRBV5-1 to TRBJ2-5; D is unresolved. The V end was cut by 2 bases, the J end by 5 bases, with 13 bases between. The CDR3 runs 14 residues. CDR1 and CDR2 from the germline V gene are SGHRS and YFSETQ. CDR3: CASSLWAAPETQYF. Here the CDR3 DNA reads TGCGCCAGCAGCTTATGGGCTGCCCCGGAGACCCAGTACTTC.

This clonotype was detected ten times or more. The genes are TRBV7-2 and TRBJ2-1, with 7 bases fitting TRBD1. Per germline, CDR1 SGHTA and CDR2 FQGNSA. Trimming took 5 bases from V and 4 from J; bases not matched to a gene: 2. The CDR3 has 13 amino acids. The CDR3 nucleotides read TGTGCCAGCAGCCGGGACAGTTACAATGAGCAGTTCTTC. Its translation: CASSRDSYNEQFF.

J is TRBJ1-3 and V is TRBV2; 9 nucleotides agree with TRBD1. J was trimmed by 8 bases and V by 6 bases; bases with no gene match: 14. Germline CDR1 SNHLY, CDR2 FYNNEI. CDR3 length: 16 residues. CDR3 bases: TGTGCCAGCAGATACCGGGACAGGGAGCCTTATTACACCATATATTTT. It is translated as CASRYRDREPYYTIYF. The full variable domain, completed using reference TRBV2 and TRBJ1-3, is EPEVTQTPSHQVTQMGQEVILRCVPISNHLYFYWYRQILGQKVEFLVSFYNNEISEKSEIFDDQFSVERPDGSNFTLKIRSTKLEDSAMYFCASRYRDREPYYTIYFGEGSWLTVV.

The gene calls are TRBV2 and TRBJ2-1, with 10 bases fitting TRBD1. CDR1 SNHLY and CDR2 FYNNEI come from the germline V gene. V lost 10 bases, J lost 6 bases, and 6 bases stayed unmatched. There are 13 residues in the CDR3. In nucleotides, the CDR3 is TGTGCCAACTCCCGGGACAGGGGCAATGAGCAGTTCTTC. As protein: CANSRDRGNEQFF.

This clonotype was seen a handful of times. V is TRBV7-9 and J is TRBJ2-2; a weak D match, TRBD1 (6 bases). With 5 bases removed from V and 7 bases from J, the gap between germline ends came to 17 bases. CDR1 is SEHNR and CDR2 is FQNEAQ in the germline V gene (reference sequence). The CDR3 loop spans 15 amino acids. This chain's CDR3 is CASSLGHRDFGELFF. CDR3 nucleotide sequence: TGTGCCAGCAGCCTTGGACACAGGGATTTCGGGGAGCTGTTTTTT.